One and the same sample provided the 8 T cell receptor beta chains below, sequenced in a study of post-analysis software for immune sequencing data. Study-wide points: TRBV5-6, TRBV5-1 and TRBV20-1 were among roughly 5 TRBV segments more frequent in patients than controls.

Unique molecular identifiers tagged the TCR beta cDNA libraries. One entry per CDR3 protein results from TCRdb running MiXCR on the PCR reads. The sample shows 650,000 to 850,000 distinct CDR3 sequences, approximately 53% of them seen only once. What these receptors recognize is not known. Specimen: blood. The receptor set was obtained from a girl under 18 with multiple sclerosis.

Only a few counts were recorded for this clonotype. The rearrangement joins TRBV29-1 to TRBJ2-5, with TRBD2 matching over 13 bases. J was trimmed by 3 bases and V by 3 bases; bases with no gene match: 1. CDR3 length: 14 amino acids. Germline loops: CDR1 SQVTM, CDR2 ANQGSEA. The CDR3: CSVEGTSGEETQYF. Here the CDR3 DNA reads TGCAGCGTTGAGGGGACTAGCGGGGAAGAGACCCAGTACTTC.

The rearrangement joins TRBV6-5 to TRBJ2-5, with no clear D. The CDR3 sequence is 15 residues long. V was cut by 6 bases and J by 5 bases, with 19 bases left in between. Germline V gene lookup returns CDR1 MNHEY and CDR2 SVGAGI. The CDR3 loop is CASSSNTNGAETQYF. In DNA, the CDR3 is TGTGCCAGCAGCTCCAATACCAACGGAGCGGAGACCCAGTACTTC.

This clonotype was detected only once. The rearrangement joins TRBV25-1 to TRBJ1-6; D call uncertain. The CDR3 covers 14 residues. V was pared by 4 bases and J by 4 bases, with 8 bases between. Germline CDR1 is MGHDK and CDR2 is SYGVNS. CDR3 nucleotides: TGTGCCAGCAGTGCTGAAGGGTATAATTCACCCCTCCACTTT. It encodes CASSAEGYNSPLHF.

This clonotype was picked up a small number of times. CDR3 protein: CASSHRSGSPYEQYF. The CDR3 DNA reads TGTGCCAGCAGCCATCGATCGGGGTCCCCCTACGAGCAGTACTTC. This chain links TRBV7-9 with TRBJ2-7; possibly TRBD2 for D (5 bases). The CDR3 extends over 15 amino acids. Per germline, CDR1 SEHNR and CDR2 FQNEAQ (reference sequence). V lost 5 bases and J 2 bases, leaving 16 bases between the germline ends.

The CDR3 loop reads CSASLTGMDTEAFF. CDR3 coding DNA: TGCAGTGCTAGTTTGACAGGGATGGACACTGAAGCTTTCTTT. V usage is TRBV20-1 and J usage is TRBJ1-1; 7 bases match TRBD1. The CDR3 runs to 14 residues. With 3 bases clipped from V and 3 bases from J, the junction kept 7 bases outside the gene matches. The germline gives CDR1 DFQATT, CDR2 SNEGSKA (reference sequence).

The genes are TRBV7-9 and TRBJ1-2; weak D call: TRBD1 (6 bases). The ends were cut back, 2 bases at V and 4 bases at J, with 14 bases in the middle. This CDR3 has 15 amino acids. Germline-derived CDR1 and CDR2 are SEHNR and FQNEAQ (reference sequence). The CDR3: CASSLRPGASYGYTF. The CDR3 DNA follows: TGTGCCAGCAGCTTAAGGCCAGGGGCCTCCTATGGCTACACCTTC.

This rearrangement joins TRBV7-9 to TRBJ2-1; D could derive from TRBD1 or TRBD2 (5 bases each). Trimming pared 3 bases from V and 12 bases from J, leaving 27 bases between. This CDR3 spans 17 amino acids. CDR1 and CDR2 (germline): SEHNR, FQNEAQ (reference sequence). The CDR3 sequence is CASSFTLGGRSGGGQFF. In nucleotides, the CDR3 is TGTGCCAGCAGCTTTACCCTTGGGGGACGGAGCGGAGGAGGGCAGTTCTTC.

In DNA, the CDR3 is TGCAGTGCTAGGGGAGATGATGAGCAGTTCTTC. It is translated as CSARGDDEQFF. This chain uses TRBV20-1 with TRBJ2-1, with a possible D match to TRBD2 (5 bases). The CDR3 loop spans 11 amino acids. V was trimmed by 3 bases and J by 8 bases, leaving 8 bases between them. Germline V gene lookup returns CDR1 DFQATT and CDR2 SNEGSKA (reference sequence).